Below, one TCR beta chain is given with its context. The CDR3 runs to 15 residues. The V and J ends lost 5 bases and 5 bases, in that order; junction bases with no gene match: 4. Per germline, CDR1 MNHEY and CDR2 SVGAGI. The record originates from a study of blood T cell repertoires in COVID-19. Study information: From the United States, Italy and Spain came samples of acute and convalescent COVID-19. T cells, B-cell-depleted T cells, or PBMCs supplied cDNA or gDNA.

The authors' processing: The authors estimated nucleated cell counts from reference gene primer amplification. Clones were read by immunoSEQ multiplex PCR, and TCRdb kept only the in-frame ones, dropping some. The V and J calls and the clone size are those of that table, but D and trimming were determined from the DNA. The sample yields under 150,000 clones, roughly 81% seen once. The material sequenced was peripheral blood. The rearrangement links TRBV6-5 to TRBJ2-2; 11 bases fit TRBD1. The receptor's source is a woman aged 45-59 years with active or convalescent COVID-19. The CDR3 is CASSTDRGLTGELFF. CDR3 DNA sequence: TGTGCCAGCAGTACGGACAGGGGGCTAACCGGGGAGCTGTTTTTT.